This record concerns one T cell receptor (beta chain) sequence. The sample is drawn from a study of blood T cell repertoires in COVID-19. CDR1 is MNHEY, CDR2 SVGAGI, per germline. The CDR3 totals 13 residues. V lost 4 bases to trimming and J lost 8 bases; unmatched junction nucleotides: 5. Only in-frame clones appear in the TCRdb table, and some are missing; sequencing was by immunoSEQ multiplex PCR. The repertoire holds about 130,000 clones, with 80% to 95% as singletons. The material sequenced was peripheral blood. The chain combines TRBV6-5 with TRBJ2-1; 7 nucleotides match TRBD1. This TCR was recovered from a man aged 50 or older with COVID-19, enrolled during active disease. The CDR3 region has the DNA TGTGCCAGCAGTTGGCACAGGGGATATGAGCAGTTCTTC. Its protein product is CASSWHRGYEQFF.